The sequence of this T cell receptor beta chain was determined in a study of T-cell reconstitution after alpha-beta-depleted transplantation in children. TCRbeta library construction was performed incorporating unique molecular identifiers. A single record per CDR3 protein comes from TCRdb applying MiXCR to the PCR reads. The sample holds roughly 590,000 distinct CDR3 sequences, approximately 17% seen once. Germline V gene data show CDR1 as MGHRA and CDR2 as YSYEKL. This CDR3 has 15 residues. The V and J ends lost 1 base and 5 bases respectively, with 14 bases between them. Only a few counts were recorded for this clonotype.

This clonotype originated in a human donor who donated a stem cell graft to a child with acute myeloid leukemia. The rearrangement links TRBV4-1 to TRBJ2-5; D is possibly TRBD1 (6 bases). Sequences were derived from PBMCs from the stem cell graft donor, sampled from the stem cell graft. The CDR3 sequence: CASSQVQGQGETQYF. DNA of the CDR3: TGCGCCAGCAGCCAAGTTCAGGGGCAGGGGGAGACCCAGTACTTC.